These 15 T cell receptor beta chains were all obtained from the same sample, sequenced in a study of CD8 T cells in Susac syndrome. Random hexamers were used to reverse transcribe an amount of roughly 0.45 to 1 ug RNA. TCRdb independently ran MiXCR on the immunoSEQ multiplex PCR reads; one entry per CDR3 protein. The table records 330,000 or so distinct CDR3 sequences, 70% to 90% of them present only once. The sequenced sample was CD8+ T cells from PBMCs. The receptors originated from a human donor with multiple sclerosis.

This chain links TRBV15 with TRBJ2-3; D is ambiguous. CDR3 length equals 12 residues. The germline V gene encodes CDR1 LNHNV and CDR2 YYDKDF (reference sequence). V lost 6 bases to trimming and J lost 3 bases, with 7 bases between them. CDR3 bases: TGTGCCACCAGGACACCTACAGATACGCAGTATTTT. This sequence encodes CATRTPTDTQYF.

This sequence joins TRBV9 and TRBJ1-2; D unclear. Germline CDR1 and CDR2: SGDLS and YYNGEE. The CDR3 extends over 15 amino acids. Between the trimmed V and J ends, which lost 0 bases and 8 bases, there was a span of 17 bases. CDR3 amino acids: CASSVGSGSNRGYTF. The CDR3 DNA sequence: TGTGCCAGCAGCGTAGGTTCTGGGAGCAATAGGGGCTACACCTTC.

The J gene is TRBJ2-1, the V gene TRBV30, with 7 bases fitting TRBD1. V shed 1 base and J 4 bases; nucleotides not matched to a gene: 4. The CDR3 totals 14 residues. Per the germline V gene, CDR1 is GTSNPN and CDR2 is SVGIG (reference sequence). The CDR3 region has the DNA TGTGCCTGGAGTGAAGGACAGGAGTACAATGAGCAGTTCTTC. This gives the protein CAWSEGQEYNEQFF.

This chain uses TRBV12-3 or TRBV12-4 with TRBJ2-1, with 7 bases matching TRBD1. The CDR3 covers 16 residues. J was trimmed by 8 bases and V by 2 bases; bases with no gene match: 12. As DNA, the CDR3 is TGTGCCAGCAGTTTATCGGTGACAGGGCTTGTCTATGAGCAGTTCTTC. Amino acids: CASSLSVTGLVYEQFF.

V is TRBV20-1 and J is TRBJ2-2; D is unclear. V lost 3 bases to trimming and J lost 0 bases, with 5 bases between them. The germline V gene has CDR1 DFQATT and CDR2 SNEGSKA (reference sequence). The length of the CDR3 is 13 residues. The CDR3 reads CSASGPNTGELFF. CDR3 coding DNA: TGCAGTGCTAGCGGGCCGAACACCGGGGAGCTGTTTTTT.

This clonotype appeared once. J is TRBJ1-1 and V is TRBV29-1; D call uncertain. The CDR3 has 14 residues. Germline CDR1 and CDR2: SQVTM and ANQGSEA. Deletions cut 2 bases from V and 2 bases from J, with 12 bases between. CDR3 coding DNA: TGCAGCGTTGAACGGCCGGGATTCAACACTGAAGCTTTCTTT. It specifies CSVERPGFNTEAFF.

This chain uses TRBV6-5 with TRBJ2-3; 10 nucleotides match TRBD2. With V trimmed by 5 bases and J by 2 bases, 4 bases remained unmatched. Germline loops: CDR1 MNHEY, CDR2 SVGAGI. The CDR3 totals 15 residues. The CDR3 loop is CASSQGLAATDTQYF. The DNA of the CDR3 is TGTGCCAGCAGTCAAGGACTAGCGGCCACAGATACGCAGTATTTT.

The rearrangement joins TRBV12-3 or TRBV12-4 to TRBJ2-5; D is tentatively TRBD1 or TRBD2 (5 bases each). This CDR3 spans 16 amino acids. V lost 3 bases and J lost 4, with 18 bases in between. CDR3: CASSFYRGRMIETQYF. The CDR3 DNA is TGTGCCAGCAGTTTTTATCGGGGACGAATGATAGAGACCCAGTACTTC.

This clonotype was found once. The chain joins TRBV30 to TRBJ2-4, with a possible D match to TRBD2 (5 bases). V dropped 0 bases and J dropped 0 bases, with 12 bases sitting between them. Germline values: CDR1 GTSNPN, CDR2 SVGIG (reference sequence). The CDR3 is made up of 16 amino acids. Here the CDR3 DNA reads TGTGCCTGGAGTGTACTAGGTAGCCTAGCCAAAAACATTCAGTACTTC. It translates to CAWSVLGSLAKNIQYF.

The V call is TRBV12-3 or TRBV12-4, the J call TRBJ1-1; 7 bases are shared with TRBD1. The CDR3 consists of 15 residues. V lost 3 bases to trimming and J lost 3 bases; unmatched junction nucleotides: 7. CDR3 region: CASSFGTGEYTEAFF. In DNA, the CDR3 is TGTGCCAGCAGTTTCGGTACAGGGGAATACACTGAAGCTTTCTTT.

The V gene is TRBV2, the J gene TRBJ2-5; D gene ambiguous. CDR3 length: 11 amino acids. With 8 bases removed from V and 4 bases from J, the gap between germline ends came to 8 bases. Germline loops: CDR1 SNHLY, CDR2 FYNNEI. This CDR3 is CASEYLETQYF. DNA for the CDR3: TGTGCCAGCGAGTACTTAGAGACCCAGTACTTC.

The chain links TRBV11-2 to TRBJ2-7; perhaps TRBD2 as D (6 bases). The germline CDR1 and CDR2 sequences are SGHAT and FQNNGV. This CDR3 has 14 amino acids. Trimming removed 4 bases at V and 5 bases at J, with 15 bases between. CDR3 residues: CASSSPGTAHEQYF. Written as DNA, the CDR3 is TGTGCCAGCAGCTCGCCCGGGACTGCCCACGAGCAGTACTTC.

The V gene is TRBV25-1, the J gene TRBJ2-7; 7 nucleotides align to TRBD2. The CDR3 consists of 12 residues. Trimming took 7 bases from V and 3 from J; bases not matched to a gene: 3. Germline CDR1 MGHDK, CDR2 SYGVNS. CDR3 sequence: CASTAGVYEQYF. The CDR3, as DNA: TGTGCCAGCACGGCGGGAGTCTACGAGCAGTACTTC.

The chain recombines TRBV6-4 with TRBJ2-2; D not certain. Germline V gene data show CDR1 as MRHNA and CDR2 as SNTAGT. The CDR3 totals 15 residues. Trimming left V 4 bases short and J 2 bases short, with 11 bases between. CDR3 DNA sequence: TGTGCCAGCAGTGCGAACGACGGTAACACCGGGGAGCTGTTTTTT. Its translation is CASSANDGNTGELFF.

This chain connects TRBV7-9 to TRBJ2-1; maybe TRBD2 (6 bases). The germline V and J ends were trimmed by 5 bases and 3 bases, with 14 bases remaining between them. This CDR3 comprises 15 residues. Germline V gives CDR1 SEHNR, CDR2 FQNEAQ (reference sequence). The CDR3 DNA is TGTGCCAGCAGCCTGCGGGACCTTCTCTACAATGAGCAGTTCTTC. Amino acid sequence: CASSLRDLLYNEQFF. The full variable domain, its missing parts supplied by reference TRBV7-9 and TRBJ2-1, is DTGVSQNPRHKITKRGQNVTFRCDPISEHNRLYWYRQTLGQGPEFLTYFQNEAQLEKSRLLSDRFSAERPKGSFSTLEIQRTEQGDSAMYLCASSLRDLLYNEQFFGPGTRLTVL.